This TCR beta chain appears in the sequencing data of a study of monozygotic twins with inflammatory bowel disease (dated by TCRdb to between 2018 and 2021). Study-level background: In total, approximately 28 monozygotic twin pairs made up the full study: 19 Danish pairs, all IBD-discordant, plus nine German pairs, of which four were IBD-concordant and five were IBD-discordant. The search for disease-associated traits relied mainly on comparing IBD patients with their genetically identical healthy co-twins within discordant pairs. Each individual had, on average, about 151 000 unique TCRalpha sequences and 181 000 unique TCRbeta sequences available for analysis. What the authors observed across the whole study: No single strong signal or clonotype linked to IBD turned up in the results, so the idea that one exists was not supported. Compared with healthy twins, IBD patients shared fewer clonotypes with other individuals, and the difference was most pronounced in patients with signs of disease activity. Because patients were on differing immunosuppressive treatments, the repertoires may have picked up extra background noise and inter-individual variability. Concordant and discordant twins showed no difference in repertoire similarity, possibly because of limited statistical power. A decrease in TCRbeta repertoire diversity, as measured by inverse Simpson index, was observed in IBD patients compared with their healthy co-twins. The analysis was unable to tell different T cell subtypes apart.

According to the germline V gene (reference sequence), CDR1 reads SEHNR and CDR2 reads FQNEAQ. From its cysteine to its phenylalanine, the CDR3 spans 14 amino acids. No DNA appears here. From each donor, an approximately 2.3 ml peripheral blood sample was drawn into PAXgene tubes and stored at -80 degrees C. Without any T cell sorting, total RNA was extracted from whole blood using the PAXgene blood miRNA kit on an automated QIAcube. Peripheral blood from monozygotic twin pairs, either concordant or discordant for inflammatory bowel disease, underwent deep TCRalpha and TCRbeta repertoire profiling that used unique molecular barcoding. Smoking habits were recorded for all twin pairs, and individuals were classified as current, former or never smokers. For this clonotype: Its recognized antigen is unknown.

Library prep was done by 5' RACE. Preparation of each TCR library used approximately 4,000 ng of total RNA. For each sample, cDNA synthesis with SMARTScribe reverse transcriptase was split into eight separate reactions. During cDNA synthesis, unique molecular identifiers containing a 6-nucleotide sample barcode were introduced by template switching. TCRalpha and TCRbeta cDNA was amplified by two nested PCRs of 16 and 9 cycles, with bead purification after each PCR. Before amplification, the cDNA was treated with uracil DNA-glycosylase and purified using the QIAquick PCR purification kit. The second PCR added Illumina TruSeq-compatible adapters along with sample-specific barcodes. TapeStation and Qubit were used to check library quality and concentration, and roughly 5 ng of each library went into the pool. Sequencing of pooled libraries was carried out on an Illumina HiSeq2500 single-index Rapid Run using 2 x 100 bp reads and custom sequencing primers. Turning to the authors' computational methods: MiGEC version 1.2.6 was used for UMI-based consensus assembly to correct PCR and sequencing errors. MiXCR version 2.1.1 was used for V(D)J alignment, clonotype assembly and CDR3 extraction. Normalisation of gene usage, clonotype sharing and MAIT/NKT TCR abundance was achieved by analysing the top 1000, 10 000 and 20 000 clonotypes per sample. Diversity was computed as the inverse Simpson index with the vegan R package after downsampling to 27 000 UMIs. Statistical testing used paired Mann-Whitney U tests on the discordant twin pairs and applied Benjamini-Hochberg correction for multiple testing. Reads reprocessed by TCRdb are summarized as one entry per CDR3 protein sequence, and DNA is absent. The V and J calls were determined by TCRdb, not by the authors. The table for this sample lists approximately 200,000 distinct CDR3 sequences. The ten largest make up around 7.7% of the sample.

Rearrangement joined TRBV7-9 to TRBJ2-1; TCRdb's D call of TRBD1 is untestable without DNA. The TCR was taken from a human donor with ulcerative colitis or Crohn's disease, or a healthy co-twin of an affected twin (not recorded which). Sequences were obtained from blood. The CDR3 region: CASSLARADNEQFF.